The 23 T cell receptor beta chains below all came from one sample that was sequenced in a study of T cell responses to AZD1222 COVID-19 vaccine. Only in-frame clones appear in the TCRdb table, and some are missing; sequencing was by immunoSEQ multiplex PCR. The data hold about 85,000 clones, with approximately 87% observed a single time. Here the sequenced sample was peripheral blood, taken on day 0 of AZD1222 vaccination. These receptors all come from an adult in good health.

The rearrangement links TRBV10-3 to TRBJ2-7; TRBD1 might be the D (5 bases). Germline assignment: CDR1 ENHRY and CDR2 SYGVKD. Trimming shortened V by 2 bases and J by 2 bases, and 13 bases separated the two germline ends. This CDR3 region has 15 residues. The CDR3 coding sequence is TGTGCCATCAGTGAGGTAGACAGAGCCCCCTACGAGCAGTACTTC. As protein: CAISEVDRAPYEQYF.

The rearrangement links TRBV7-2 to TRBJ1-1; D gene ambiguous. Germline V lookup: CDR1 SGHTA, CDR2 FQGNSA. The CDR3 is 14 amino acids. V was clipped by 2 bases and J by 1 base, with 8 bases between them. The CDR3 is CASSLSGRNTEAFF. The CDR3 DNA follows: TGTGCCAGCAGCTTAAGCGGGAGGAACACTGAAGCTTTCTTT.

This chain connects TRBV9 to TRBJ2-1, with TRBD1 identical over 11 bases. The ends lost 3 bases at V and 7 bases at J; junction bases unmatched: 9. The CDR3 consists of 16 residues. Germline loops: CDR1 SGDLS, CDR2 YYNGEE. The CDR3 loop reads CASSASGTGGWNEQFF. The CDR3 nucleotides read TGTGCCAGCAGCGCCTCCGGGACAGGGGGTTGGAATGAGCAGTTCTTC.

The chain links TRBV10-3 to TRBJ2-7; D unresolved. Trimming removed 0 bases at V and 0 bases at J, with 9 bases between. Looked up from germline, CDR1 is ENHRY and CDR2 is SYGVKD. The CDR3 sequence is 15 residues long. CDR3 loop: CAISESGSSSYEQYF. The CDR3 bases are TGTGCCATCAGTGAGTCGGGTTCTAGCTCCTACGAGCAGTACTTC.

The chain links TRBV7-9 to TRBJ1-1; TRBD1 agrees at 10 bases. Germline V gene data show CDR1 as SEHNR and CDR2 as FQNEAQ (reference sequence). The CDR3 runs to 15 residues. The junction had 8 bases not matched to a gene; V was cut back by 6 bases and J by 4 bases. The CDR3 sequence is CASSWTGGSGTEAFF. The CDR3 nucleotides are TGTGCCAGCAGTTGGACAGGGGGTTCGGGCACTGAAGCTTTCTTT.

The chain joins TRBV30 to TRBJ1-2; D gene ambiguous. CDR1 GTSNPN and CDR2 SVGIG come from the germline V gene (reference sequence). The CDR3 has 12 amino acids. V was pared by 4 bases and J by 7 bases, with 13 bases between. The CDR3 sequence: CAWNPGRSGYTF. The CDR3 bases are TGTGCCTGGAACCCCGGACGGAGTGGCTACACCTTC.

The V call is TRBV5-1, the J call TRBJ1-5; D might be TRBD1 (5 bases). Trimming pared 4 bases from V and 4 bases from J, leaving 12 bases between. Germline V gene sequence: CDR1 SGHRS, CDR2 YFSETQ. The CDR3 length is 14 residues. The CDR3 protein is CASSPRGGNQPQHF. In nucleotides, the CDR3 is TGCGCCAGCAGCCCCCGGGGGGGAAATCAGCCCCAGCATTTT. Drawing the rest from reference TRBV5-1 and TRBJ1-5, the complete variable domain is KAGVTQTPRYLIKTRGQQVTLSCSPISGHRSVSWYQQTPGQGLQFLFEYFSETQRNKGNFPGRFSGRQFSNSRSEMNVSTLELGDSALYLCASSPRGGNQPQHFGDGTRLSIL.

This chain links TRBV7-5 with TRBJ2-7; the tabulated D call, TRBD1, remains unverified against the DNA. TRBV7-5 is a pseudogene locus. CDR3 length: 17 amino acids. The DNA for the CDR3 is TGTGCCAGAAGCTTAGCTTCTTGCCAGGGGATGTCCTACGAGCAGTACTTC. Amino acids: CARSLASCQGMSYEQYF.

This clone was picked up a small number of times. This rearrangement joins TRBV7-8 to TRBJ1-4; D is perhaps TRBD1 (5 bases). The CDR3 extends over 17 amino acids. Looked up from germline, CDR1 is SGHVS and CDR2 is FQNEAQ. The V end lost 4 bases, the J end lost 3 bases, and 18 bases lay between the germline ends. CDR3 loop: CASSSRPGHGSNEKLFF. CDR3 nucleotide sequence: TGTGCCAGCAGCTCCCGACCTGGACATGGCTCTAATGAAAAACTGTTTTTT.

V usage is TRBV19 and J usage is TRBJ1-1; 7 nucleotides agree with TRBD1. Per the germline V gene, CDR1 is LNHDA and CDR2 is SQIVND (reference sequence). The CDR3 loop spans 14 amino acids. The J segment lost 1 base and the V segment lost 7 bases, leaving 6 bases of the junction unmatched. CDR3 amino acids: CASTPTGRNTEAFF. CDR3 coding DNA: TGTGCCAGTACCCCGACAGGGAGGAACACTGAAGCTTTCTTT.

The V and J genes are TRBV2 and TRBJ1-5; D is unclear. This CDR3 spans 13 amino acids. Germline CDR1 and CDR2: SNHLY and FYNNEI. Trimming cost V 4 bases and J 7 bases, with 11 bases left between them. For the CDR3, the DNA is TGTGCCAGCAGTGGGCCAGGATACCAGCCCCAGCATTTT. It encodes CASSGPGYQPQHF. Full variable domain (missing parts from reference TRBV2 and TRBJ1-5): EPEVTQTPSHQVTQMGQEVILRCVPISNHLYFYWYRQILGQKVEFLVSFYNNEISEKSEIFDDQFSVERPDGSNFTLKIRSTKLEDSAMYFCASSGPGYQPQHFGDGTRLSIL.

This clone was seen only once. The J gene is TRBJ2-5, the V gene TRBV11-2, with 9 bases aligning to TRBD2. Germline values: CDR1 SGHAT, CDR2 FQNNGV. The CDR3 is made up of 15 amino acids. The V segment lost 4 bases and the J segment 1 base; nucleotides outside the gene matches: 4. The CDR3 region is CASSWGLAPQETQYF. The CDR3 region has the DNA TGTGCCAGCAGCTGGGGACTAGCCCCCCAAGAGACCCAGTACTTC.

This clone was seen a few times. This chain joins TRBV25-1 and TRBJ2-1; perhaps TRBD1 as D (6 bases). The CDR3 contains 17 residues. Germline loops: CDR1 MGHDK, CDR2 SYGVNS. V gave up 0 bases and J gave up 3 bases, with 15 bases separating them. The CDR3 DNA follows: TGTGCCAGCAGTGAATATGGCAGCAGGGGCCACTACAATGAGCAGTTCTTC. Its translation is CASSEYGSRGHYNEQFF.

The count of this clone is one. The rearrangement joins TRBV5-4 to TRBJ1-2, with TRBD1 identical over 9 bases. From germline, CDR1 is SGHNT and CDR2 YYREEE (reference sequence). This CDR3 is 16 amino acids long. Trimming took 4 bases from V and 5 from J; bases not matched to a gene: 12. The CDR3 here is CASSPDRGVVMYGYTF. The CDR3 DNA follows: TGTGCCAGCAGCCCAGACAGGGGGGTGGTTATGTATGGCTACACCTTC.

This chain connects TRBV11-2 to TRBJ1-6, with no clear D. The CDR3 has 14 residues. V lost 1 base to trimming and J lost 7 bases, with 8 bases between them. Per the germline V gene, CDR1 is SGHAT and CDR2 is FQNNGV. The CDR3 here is CASSLGLVNSPLHF. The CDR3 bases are TGTGCCAGCAGCTTAGGGCTAGTCAATTCACCCCTCCACTTT.

The CDR3 bases are TGTGCCAGCAGCGGCGGACAGCTAGGCAGTGAAGCTTTCTTT. The encoded protein is CASSGGQLGSEAFF. The rearrangement uses TRBV7-8 and TRBJ1-1; the D gene is possibly TRBD1 (6 bases). The CDR3 consists of 14 residues. The germline V gene has CDR1 SGHVS and CDR2 FQNEAQ. The V and J ends lost 5 bases and 7 bases respectively, with 17 bases between them.

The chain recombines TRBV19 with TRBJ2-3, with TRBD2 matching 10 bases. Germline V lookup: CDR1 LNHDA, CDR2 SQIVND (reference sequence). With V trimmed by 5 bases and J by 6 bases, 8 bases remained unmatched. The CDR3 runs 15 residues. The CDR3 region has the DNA TGTGCCAGTAGTTTATCTAGCGGGAGTCCCGATACGCAGTATTTT. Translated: CASSLSSGSPDTQYF.

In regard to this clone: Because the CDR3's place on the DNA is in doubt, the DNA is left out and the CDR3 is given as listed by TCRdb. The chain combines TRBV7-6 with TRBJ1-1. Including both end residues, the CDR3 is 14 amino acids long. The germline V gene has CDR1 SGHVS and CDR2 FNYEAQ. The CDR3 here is CASSVAEGNIRGFF.

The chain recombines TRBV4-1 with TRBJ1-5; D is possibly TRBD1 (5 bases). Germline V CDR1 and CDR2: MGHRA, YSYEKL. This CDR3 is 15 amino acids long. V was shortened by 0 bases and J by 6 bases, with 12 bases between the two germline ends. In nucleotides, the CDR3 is TGCGCCAGCAGCCAAGACTGGGGGTCGGGTCAGCCCCAGCATTTT. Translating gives CASSQDWGSGQPQHF.

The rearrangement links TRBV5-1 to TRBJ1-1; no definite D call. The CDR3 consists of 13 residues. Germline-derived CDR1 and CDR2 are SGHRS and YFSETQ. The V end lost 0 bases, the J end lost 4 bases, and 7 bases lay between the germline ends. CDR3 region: CASSLEVGTEAFF. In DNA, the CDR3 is TGCGCCAGCAGCTTGGAGGTCGGCACTGAAGCTTTCTTT.

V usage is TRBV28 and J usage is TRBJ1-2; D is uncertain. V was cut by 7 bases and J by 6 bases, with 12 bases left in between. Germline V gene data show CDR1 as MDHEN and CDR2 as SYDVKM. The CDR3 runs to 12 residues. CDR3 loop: CASIAGINGYTF. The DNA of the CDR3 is TGTGCCAGCATAGCGGGGATCAATGGCTACACCTTC.

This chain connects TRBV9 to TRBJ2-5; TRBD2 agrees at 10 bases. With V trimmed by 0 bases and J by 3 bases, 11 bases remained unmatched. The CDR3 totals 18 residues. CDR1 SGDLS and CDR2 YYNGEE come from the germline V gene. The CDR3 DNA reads TGTGCCAGCAGCGTAGAGGCCGCTAGCGGGGGTATCGAAGAGACCCAGTACTTC. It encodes CASSVEAASGGIEETQYF.

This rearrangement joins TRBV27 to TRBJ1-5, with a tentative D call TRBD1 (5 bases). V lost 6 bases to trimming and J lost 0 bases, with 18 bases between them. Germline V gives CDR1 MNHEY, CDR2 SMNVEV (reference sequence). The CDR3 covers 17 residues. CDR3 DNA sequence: TGTGCCAGCAGGCCCGGGACGGACCATTATAGCAATCAGCCCCAGCATTTT. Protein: CASRPGTDHYSNQPQHF.